Below, 23 T cell receptor beta chains from the same sample are listed, as sequenced in a study of memory CD4+ T cells and cytomegalovirus serostatus. Single viable CD3+CD4+CD8-CD45RO+ cells were sorted as the memory CD4+ T cells. This table comes from immunoSEQ multiplex PCR, and its TCRdb copy is limited to in-frame clones, with some not included. The sample has 55,000 to 65,000 clones, roughly 85% seen once. Sequenced sample: memory CD4+ T cells from blood. The receptor source for this set is an adult in good health and CMV-seronegative. Some clones in this sample may be carry-over from other donors' samples.

This clone showed up just once. This chain uses TRBV7-9 with TRBJ1-2; unclear D gene. Germline values: CDR1 SEHNR, CDR2 FQNEAQ (reference sequence). V was trimmed by 5 bases and J by 5 bases, leaving 21 bases between them. This CDR3 comprises 16 residues. CDR3 in DNA: TGTGCCAGCAGCCCTCCCGAGGCGGGGAAGCGGTATGGCTACACCTTC. Its protein is CASSPPEAGKRYGYTF.

The chain uses TRBV5-1 and TRBJ2-5; 15 bases map to TRBD2. The germline V gene has CDR1 SGHRS and CDR2 YFSETQ. Losses at the gene ends were 2 bases for V and 5 bases for J; bases not matched to a gene: 7. The length of the CDR3 is 17 residues. CDR3 sequence reads: CASSFGTSGRRGETQYF. CDR3 nucleotides: TGCGCCAGCAGCTTCGGGACTAGCGGGAGGCGGGGGGAGACCCAGTACTTC.

The chain combines TRBV2 with TRBJ1-1, with D possibly TRBD1 on 5 matching bases. CDR1 and CDR2 (germline): SNHLY, FYNNEI. The CDR3 is made up of 14 amino acids. The V gene lost 6 bases and the J gene lost 6 bases, with 17 bases spanning the gap. CDR3 protein: CASSGGPTRPEAFF. The CDR3 coding sequence is TGTGCCAGCAGCGGGGGACCGACACGGCCTGAAGCTTTCTTT.

The chain joins TRBV19 to TRBJ2-2; 9 bases match TRBD2. CDR1 and CDR2 from the germline V gene are LNHDA and SQIVND (reference sequence). CDR3 length equals 15 residues. J lost 5 bases, V lost 6 bases, and 7 bases had no gene match. CDR3 sequence reads: CASRVSGSRTGELFF. The CDR3 DNA reads as TGTGCCAGTAGGGTTAGCGGGAGTCGGACCGGGGAGCTGTTTTTT. Full variable domain (outside the CDR3, taken from reference TRBV19 and TRBJ2-2): DGGITQSPKYLFRKEGQNVTLSCEQNLNHDAMYWYRQDPGQGLRLIYYSQIVNDFQKGDIAEGYSVSREKKESFPLTVTSAQKNPTAFYLCASRVSGSRTGELFFGEGSRLTVL.

The rearrangement joins TRBV28 to TRBJ2-1, with 8 positions matching TRBD1. J gave up 4 bases and V 8 bases, and 7 bases lay outside the gene matches. The germline V gene encodes CDR1 MDHEN and CDR2 SYDVKM. This CDR3 has 14 amino acids. CDR3 sequence reads: CASAAGQEYNEQFF. CDR3 bases: TGTGCCAGCGCTGCGGGACAGGAGTACAATGAGCAGTTCTTC.

V gene TRBV7-3 combines with J gene TRBJ2-7, with D possibly being TRBD1 or TRBD2 (7 bases each). Between the trimmed V and J ends, which lost 4 bases and 1 base, there was a span of 11 bases. There are 14 residues in the CDR3. Germline V gene lookup returns CDR1 SGHTA and CDR2 FQGTGA. The CDR3 spells CASSSGGGSYEQYF. The CDR3, as DNA: TGTGCCAGCAGCTCAGGGGGGGGATCCTACGAGCAGTACTTC. The entire variable domain, with the rest obtained from reference TRBV7-3 and TRBJ2-7, is as follows: GAGVSQTPSNKVTEKGKYVELRCDPISGHTALYWYRQSLGQGPEFLIYFQGTGAADDSGLPNDRFFAVRPEGSVSTLKIQRTERGDSAVYLCASSSGGGSYEQYFGPGTRLTVT.

This chain links TRBV6-1 with TRBJ2-3, with D perhaps being TRBD1 or TRBD2 (7 bases each). Germline assignment: CDR1 MNHNS and CDR2 SASEGT. The CDR3 is made up of 18 amino acids. With 0 bases removed from V and 1 base from J, the gap between germline ends came to 17 bases. CDR3 coding DNA: TGTGCCAGCAGTGAAGCCGAGACAGGGCTAGCGGGCACAGATACGCAGTATTTT. Its translation: CASSEAETGLAGTDTQYF.

The chain links TRBV10-3 to TRBJ2-7, with 8 positions matching TRBD2. Trimming at V came to 11 bases and at J to 5 bases, leaving 8 bases not matched to a gene. Germline CDR1 reads ENHRY; CDR2 reads SYGVKD. This CDR3 is 12 amino acids long. CDR3 amino acids: CAAGRGVDEQYF. The CDR3 DNA reads TGTGCCGCCGGGAGGGGGGTCGACGAGCAGTACTTC.

This chain uses TRBV9 with TRBJ1-3; TRBD1 is a possible D gene (5 bases). CDR1 and CDR2 (germline): SGDLS, YYNGEE. The V end was cut by 0 bases, the J end by 0 bases, with 10 bases between. This CDR3 region has 16 residues. This chain's CDR3 is CASSVGGPYSGNTIYF. As DNA, the CDR3 is TGTGCCAGCAGCGTAGGGGGACCCTACTCTGGAAACACCATATATTTT.

This clone was seen more than once but under ten times. The chain has TRBV18 and TRBJ2-3, with 9 positions matching TRBD2. Losses at the gene ends were 0 bases for V and 1 base for J; bases not matched to a gene: 2. The germline gives CDR1 KGHSH, CDR2 LQKENI. The length of the CDR3 is 16 residues. CDR3 in amino acids: CASSPPTSGGTDTQYF. CDR3 sequence (DNA): TGTGCCAGCTCACCACCGACTAGCGGCGGCACAGATACGCAGTATTTT.

The rearrangement uses TRBV5-1 and TRBJ1-1; no clear D gene. The CDR3 runs to 16 residues. The V end lost 5 bases, the J end lost 0 bases, and 17 bases lay between the germline ends. CDR1 SGHRS and CDR2 YFSETQ come from the germline V gene. DNA of the CDR3: TGCGCCAGCAGAGAGTCAGGTGGGCCCATGAACACTGAAGCTTTCTTT. This translates into CASRESGGPMNTEAFF.

About this clone: The identical CDR3 is also encoded by other nucleotide sequences in the sample. This chain links TRBV5-1 with TRBJ1-6; D uncertain. The CDR3 totals 15 residues. Trimming pared 0 bases from V and 4 bases from J, leaving 8 bases between. The V gene's germline CDR1 is SGHRS and CDR2 YFSETQ. The CDR3: CASSLAGQYNSPLHF. In DNA form, the CDR3 reads TGCGCCAGCAGCTTGGCCGGGCAGTATAATTCACCCCTCCACTTT.

The V gene is TRBV7-2, the J gene TRBJ2-7, with 10 bases lining up with TRBD1. J lost 2 bases, V lost 4 bases, and 2 bases had no gene match. There are 14 residues in the CDR3. Germline V gene data show CDR1 as SGHTA and CDR2 as FQGNSA. CDR3 sequence reads: CASSSDRGPYEQYF. CDR3 bases: TGTGCCAGCAGCTCTGACAGGGGGCCCTACGAGCAGTACTTC.

This chain uses TRBV19 with TRBJ1-1; no definite D call. The germline V gene has CDR1 LNHDA and CDR2 SQIVND (reference sequence). V lost 1 base to trimming and J lost 5 bases, with 11 bases between them. The CDR3 consists of 14 residues. This chain's CDR3 is CASSIVRGTTEAFF. The CDR3 DNA is TGTGCCAGTAGTATAGTTCGGGGTACAACTGAAGCTTTCTTT.

The chain combines TRBV4-1 with TRBJ2-1, with 14 bases that match TRBD2. Per germline, CDR1 MGHRA and CDR2 YSYEKL. The CDR3 runs 17 residues. V shed 4 bases, J shed 3 bases, and the junction held 5 bases outside the gene matches. CDR3 in amino acids: CASSRGLAGGRYNEQFF. The CDR3 DNA reads as TGCGCCAGCAGCCGAGGACTAGCGGGAGGACGCTACAATGAGCAGTTCTTC.

The V gene is TRBV9, the J gene TRBJ2-1; 10 bases are a match to TRBD2. The CDR3 length is 16 residues. The germline gives CDR1 SGDLS, CDR2 YYNGEE. Unmatched junction bases numbered 8, after V lost 4 bases and J lost 4 bases. The DNA of the CDR3 is TGTGCCAGCAGCCTCGGGATAGCGGGAGGTTACAATGAGCAGTTCTTC. It is translated as CASSLGIAGGYNEQFF.

This chain connects TRBV7-9 to TRBJ2-5; the D gene could be TRBD1 or TRBD2 (5 bases each). The assigned J gene may be wrong: the sequence end matches TRBJ2-7 better. This CDR3 is 12 amino acids long. Germline V gene sequence: CDR1 SEHNR, CDR2 FQNEAQ (reference sequence). The CDR3 bases are TGTGCCAGCAGCCAGGGACCATTCGAGCAGTACTTC. Residues: CASSQGPFEQYF.

The CDR3 nucleotides are TGTGCCAGTAGTAACAGGAAGGGTAGCCTCAATGAGCAGTTCTTC. Protein sequence: CASSNRKGSLNEQFF. The rearrangement uses TRBV19 and TRBJ2-1, with a possible D match to TRBD1 (5 bases). The CDR3 consists of 15 residues. V was clipped by 4 bases and J by 6 bases, with 16 bases between them. In germline, CDR1 is LNHDA, CDR2 SQIVND (reference sequence).

The CDR3 coding sequence is TGTGCCTGGGAAGAGGACAGGGGGGTTGAAGCTTTCTTT. Translation gives CAWEEDRGVEAFF. This sequence joins TRBV30 and TRBJ1-1; 10 bases are shared with TRBD1. Germline CDR1 reads GTSNPN; CDR2 reads SVGIG (reference sequence). CDR3 length: 13 amino acids. The V segment lost 5 bases and the J segment 7 bases; nucleotides outside the gene matches: 7.

J is TRBJ2-1 and V is TRBV10-1, with TRBD2 matching 8 bases. Unmatched junction bases numbered 7, after V lost 6 bases and J lost 6 bases. CDR3 size: 14 residues. CDR1 WNHNN and CDR2 SYGVQD come from the germline V gene (reference sequence). The CDR3 sequence is CASSDGTRANEQFF. The CDR3 DNA sequence: TGCGCCAGCAGCGACGGGACTAGGGCCAATGAGCAGTTCTTC.

This clone was seen more than once but under ten times. The chain combines TRBV15 with TRBJ2-3; TRBD2 matches 8 bases. This CDR3 contains 18 residues. V lost 1 base to trimming and J lost 4 bases; unmatched junction nucleotides: 13. Germline loops: CDR1 LNHNV, CDR2 YYDKDF (reference sequence). CDR3 bases: TGTGCCACCAGCAGAGCTGCCGGGGGGGTTCGTATCGCAGATACGCAGTATTTT. It encodes CATSRAAGGVRIADTQYF.

V usage is TRBV2 and J usage is TRBJ2-6; unclear D gene. The length of the CDR3 is 15 residues. From germline, CDR1 is SNHLY and CDR2 FYNNEI. Trimming took off 1 base at V and 1 base at J, with 5 bases between the two ends. The CDR3 sequence: CASSEVRSGANVLTF. The CDR3 DNA is TGTGCCAGCAGTGAAGTCAGATCTGGGGCCAACGTCCTGACTTTC.

The rearrangement uses TRBV30 and TRBJ1-2, with D perhaps matching TRBD1 (5 bases). CDR3 size: 11 residues. Deletions cut 4 bases from V and 3 bases from J, with 6 bases between. Germline V CDR1 and CDR2: GTSNPN, SVGIG (reference sequence). CDR3 coding DNA: TGTGCCTGGACGACAGACTATGGCTACACCTTC. It translates to CAWTTDYGYTF. Based on the CDR3 plus reference TRBV30 and TRBJ1-2, the full variable domain is SQTIHQWPATLVQPVGSPLSLECTVEGTSNPNLYWYRQAAGRGLQLLFYSVGIGQISSEVPQNLSASRPQDRQFILSSKKLLLSDSGFYLCAWTTDYGYTFGSGTRLTVV.